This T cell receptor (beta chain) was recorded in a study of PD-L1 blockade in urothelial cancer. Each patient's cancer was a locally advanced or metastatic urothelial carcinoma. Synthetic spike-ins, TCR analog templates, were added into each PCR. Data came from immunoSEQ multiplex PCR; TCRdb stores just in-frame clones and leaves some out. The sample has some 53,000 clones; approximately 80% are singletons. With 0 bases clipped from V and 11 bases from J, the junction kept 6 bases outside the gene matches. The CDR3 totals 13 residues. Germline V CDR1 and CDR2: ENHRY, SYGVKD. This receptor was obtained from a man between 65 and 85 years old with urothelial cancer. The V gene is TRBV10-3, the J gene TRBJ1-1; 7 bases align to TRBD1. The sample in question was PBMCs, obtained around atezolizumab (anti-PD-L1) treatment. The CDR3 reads CAISESTGLAAFF. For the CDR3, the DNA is TGTGCCATCAGTGAGTCGACAGGGCTTGCGGCTTTCTTT.